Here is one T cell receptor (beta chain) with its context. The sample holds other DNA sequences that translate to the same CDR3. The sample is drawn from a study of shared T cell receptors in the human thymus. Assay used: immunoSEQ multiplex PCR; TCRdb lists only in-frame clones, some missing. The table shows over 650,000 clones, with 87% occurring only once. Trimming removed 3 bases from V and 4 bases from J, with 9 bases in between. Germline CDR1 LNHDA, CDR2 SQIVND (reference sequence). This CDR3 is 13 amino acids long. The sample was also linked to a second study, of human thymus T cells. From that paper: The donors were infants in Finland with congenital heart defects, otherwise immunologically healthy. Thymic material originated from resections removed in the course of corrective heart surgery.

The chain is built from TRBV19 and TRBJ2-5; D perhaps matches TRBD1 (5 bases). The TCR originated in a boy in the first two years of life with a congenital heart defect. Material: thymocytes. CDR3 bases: TGTGCCAGTAGTATTGGTCAGGGAGAGACCCAGTACTTC. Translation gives CASSIGQGETQYF.